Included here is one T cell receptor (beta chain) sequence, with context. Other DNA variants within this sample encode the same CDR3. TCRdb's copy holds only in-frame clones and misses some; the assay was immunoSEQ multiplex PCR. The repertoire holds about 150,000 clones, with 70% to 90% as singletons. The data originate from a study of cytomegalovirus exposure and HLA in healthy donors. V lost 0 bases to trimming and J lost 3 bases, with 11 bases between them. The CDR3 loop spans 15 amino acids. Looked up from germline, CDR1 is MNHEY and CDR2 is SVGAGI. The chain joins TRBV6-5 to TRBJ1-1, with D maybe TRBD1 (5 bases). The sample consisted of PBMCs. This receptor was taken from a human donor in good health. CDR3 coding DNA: TGTGCCAGCAGTTACTCAGGCACGGGGGACACTGAAGCTTTCTTT. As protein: CASSYSGTGDTEAFF.